These T cell receptor beta chains were read from a single sample in a study of high-grade serous ovarian cancer treatment subgroups. Some clones are missing from TCRdb's copy, which holds only in-frame ones; the method was immunoSEQ multiplex PCR. The sample gives roughly 10,000 clones, approximately 70% of which show up once; roughly 3.7% is in the top ten. The sample taken for sequencing was tumor tissue. The source of these receptors is a human donor with high-grade serous ovarian cancer. Each CDR3 is given with its conserved first and last residue. The D gene is left open where the match is weak. For some rows the clone size is stated as once, few or many, or as a class when expanded; others skip it.

size,J,V,D,DNA,CDR3
-,TRBJ1-1,TRBV5-6,-,TGTGCCAGCAGCTGGGGTGGGAACACTGAAGCTTTCTTT,CASSWGGNTEAFF
-,TRBJ2-1,TRBV5-1,-,TGCGCCAGCAGCTTGGAGGGGGGGCGATATGAGCAGTTCTTC,CASSLEGGRYEQFF
-,TRBJ2-5,TRBV2,-,TGTGCCAGCAGTGACCCGGGAACGTTAGAGACCCAGTACTTC,CASSDPGTLETQYF
-,TRBJ2-2,TRBV7-9,-,TGTGCCAGCAGCTTATATCGGGCGAACACCGGGGAGCTGTTTTTT,CASSLYRANTGELFF
-,TRBJ1-1,TRBV11-3,TRBD1,TGTGCCAGCAGCTTAGGAGTACAGGGGCGGATGAACACTGAAGCTTTCTTT,CASSLGVQGRMNTEAFF
once,TRBJ2-1,TRBV6-4,TRBD1,TGTGCCAGCAGTGCCGATTTGGGGACAGGTAGCAATGAGCAGTTCTTC,CASSADLGTGSNEQFF
once,TRBJ2-7,TRBV5-1,-,TGCGCCAGCAGGGTAGGGGGGCCGGGCGAGCAGTACTTC,CASRVGGPGEQYF
-,TRBJ1-4,TRBV5-5,-,TGTGCCAGCAGCTTGGGTGGTGTGGAGAATGAAAAACTGTTTTTT,CASSLGGVENEKLFF
few,TRBJ2-1,TRBV19,TRBD1,TGTGCCAGTAGTACCGCAGGGGGCAGCTCCTACAATGAGCAGTTCTTC,CASSTAGGSSYNEQFF
-,TRBJ1-5,TRBV12-1,-,TGTGCCAGCATCCGTCGGGACAAAGATAGCAATCAGCCCCAGCATTTT,CASIRRDKDSNQPQHF
-,TRBJ2-3,TRBV11-1,-,TGTGCCAGCAGCTTATCCCGGACTAAGGGCGATACGCAGTATTTT,CASSLSRTKGDTQYF
-,TRBJ2-1,TRBV5-1,-,TGCGCCAGCAGCTTGGACCCTCCCTACAATGAGCAGTTCTTC,CASSLDPPYNEQFF
-,TRBJ1-2,TRBV30,TRBD1,TGTGCCTGGATAAGGGTTGAGGGGACAGGGGACTATGGCTACACCTTC,CAWIRVEGTGDYGYTF
once,TRBJ2-1,TRBV5-4,-,TGTGCCAGCTCACAAGGCCCAGCGAGCTACAATGAGCAGTTCTTC,CASSQGPASYNEQFF
-,TRBJ2-1,TRBV6-1,-,TGTGCCAGCAGTGGACCCTGGCGTGAGCAGTTCTTC,CASSGPWREQFF
few,TRBJ1-1,TRBV7-2,TRBD1,TGTGCCAGCAGCCCCAGACAGGGGAGGGAAGCTTTCTTT,CASSPRQGREAFF
-,TRBJ1-2,TRBV29-1,-,TGCAGCGTTGCCCTGGCCCAGCCAGGCTACACCTTC,CSVALAQPGYTF
once,TRBJ2-7,TRBV30,-,TGTGCCTGGACATTGACTGGACGCGTATACGAGCAGTACTTC,CAWTLTGRVYEQYF
-,TRBJ2-5,TRBV2,TRBD2,TGTGCCAGCAGTGGTGAGGGAGGGCCTCGGGAGACCCAGTACTTC,CASSGEGGPRETQYF
-,TRBJ2-1,TRBV7-7,TRBD2,TGTGCTAGCAGCGAGGGACTAGCGGGTAACAATGAGCAGTTCTTC,CASSEGLAGNNEQFF
-,TRBJ2-1,TRBV27,-,TGTGCCAGCAGTTTATCGCGACTAGTGTACGTGCAGTTCTTC,CASSLSRLVYVQFF
once,TRBJ2-1,TRBV7-2,TRBD1,TGTGCCAGCAGCTCAATGACAGGGAGCAATGAGCAGTTCTTC,CASSSMTGSNEQFF
-,TRBJ2-7,TRBV27,-,TGTGCCAGCAGTTTATTGGGACGGGACGAGCAGTACTTC,CASSLLGRDEQYF
few,TRBJ2-7,TRBV7-6,-,TGTGCCAGCAGCTTAAGACCGGACCTCCGGGAGCAGTACTTC,CASSLRPDLREQYF
-,TRBJ2-2,TRBV7-9,-,TGTGCCAGCAGCACCAGGGGGGGCAACGCGAACACCGGGGAGCTGTTTTTT,CASSTRGGNANTGELFF
-,TRBJ2-5,TRBV28,TRBD2,TGTGCCAGCAGTACCCCCGAGCGGGAGCGGACCCAGTACTTC,CASSTPERERTQYF